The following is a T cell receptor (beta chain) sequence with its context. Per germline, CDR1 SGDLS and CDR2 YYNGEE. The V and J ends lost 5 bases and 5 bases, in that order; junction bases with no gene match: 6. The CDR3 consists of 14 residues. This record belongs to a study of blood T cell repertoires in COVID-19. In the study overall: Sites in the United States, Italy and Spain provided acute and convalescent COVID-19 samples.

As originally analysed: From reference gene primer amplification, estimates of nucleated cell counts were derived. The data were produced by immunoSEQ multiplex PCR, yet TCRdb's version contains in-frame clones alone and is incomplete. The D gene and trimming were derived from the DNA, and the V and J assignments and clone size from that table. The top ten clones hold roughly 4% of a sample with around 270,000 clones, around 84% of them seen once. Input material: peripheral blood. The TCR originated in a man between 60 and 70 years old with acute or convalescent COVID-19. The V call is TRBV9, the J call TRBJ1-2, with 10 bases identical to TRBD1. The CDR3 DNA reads TGTGCCAGCAGTACCCTGGGACAGGGGTATGGCTACACCTTC. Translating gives CASSTLGQGYGYTF.